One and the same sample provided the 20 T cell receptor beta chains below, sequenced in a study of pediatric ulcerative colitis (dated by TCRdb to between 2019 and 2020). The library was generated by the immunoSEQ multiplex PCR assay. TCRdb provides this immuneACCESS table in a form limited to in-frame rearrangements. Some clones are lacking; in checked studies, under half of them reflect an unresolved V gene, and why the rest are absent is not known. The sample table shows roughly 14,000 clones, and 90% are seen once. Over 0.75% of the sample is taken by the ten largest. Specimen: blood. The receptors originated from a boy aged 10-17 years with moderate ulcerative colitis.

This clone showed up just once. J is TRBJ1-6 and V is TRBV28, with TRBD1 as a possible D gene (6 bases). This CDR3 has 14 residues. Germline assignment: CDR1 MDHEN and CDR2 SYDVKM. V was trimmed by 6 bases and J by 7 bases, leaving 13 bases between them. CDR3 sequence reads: CASSRDRRNSPLHF. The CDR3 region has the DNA TGTGCCAGCAGCCGTGACAGGAGGAATTCACCCCTCCACTTT. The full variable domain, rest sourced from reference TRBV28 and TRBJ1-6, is DVKVTQSSRYLVKRTGEKVFLECVQDMDHENMFWYRQDPGLGLRLIYFSYDVKMKEKGDIPEGYSVSREKKERFSLILESASTNQTSMYLCASSRDRRNSPLHFGNGTRLTVT.

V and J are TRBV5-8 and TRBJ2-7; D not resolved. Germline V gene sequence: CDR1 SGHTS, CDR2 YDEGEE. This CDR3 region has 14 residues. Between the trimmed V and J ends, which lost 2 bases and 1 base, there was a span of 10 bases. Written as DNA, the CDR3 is TGTGCCAGCAGCTTAAACTACGGGTCCTACGAGCAGTACTTC. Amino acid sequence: CASSLNYGSYEQYF.

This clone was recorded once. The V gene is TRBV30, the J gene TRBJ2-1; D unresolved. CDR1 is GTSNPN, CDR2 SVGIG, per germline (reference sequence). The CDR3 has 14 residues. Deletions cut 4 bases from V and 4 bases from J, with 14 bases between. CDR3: CAWTPGLAYNEQFF. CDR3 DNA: TGTGCCTGGACCCCGGGCCTCGCTTACAATGAGCAGTTCTTC. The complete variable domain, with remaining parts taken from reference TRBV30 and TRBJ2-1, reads SQTIHQWPATLVQPVGSPLSLECTVEGTSNPNLYWYRQAAGRGLQLLFYSVGIGQISSEVPQNLSASRPQDRQFILSSKKLLLSDSGFYLCAWTPGLAYNEQFFGPGTRLTVL.

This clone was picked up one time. This chain's CDR3 is CASRIGTGVDYGYTF. The CDR3 region has the DNA TGTGCCAGCAGGATCGGGACAGGGGTGGACTATGGCTACACCTTC. The rearrangement links TRBV28 to TRBJ1-2, with 10 bases fitting TRBD1. With V trimmed by 6 bases and J by 3 bases, 7 bases remained unmatched. Germline V CDR1 and CDR2: MDHEN, SYDVKM. This CDR3 spans 15 amino acids.

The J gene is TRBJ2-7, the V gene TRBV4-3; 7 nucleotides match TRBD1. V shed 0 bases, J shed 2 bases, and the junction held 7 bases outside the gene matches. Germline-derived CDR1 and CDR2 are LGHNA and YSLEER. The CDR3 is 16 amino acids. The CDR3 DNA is TGCGCCAGCAGCCAAGAGGCACAGGGGACGGCCTACGAGCAGTACTTC. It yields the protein CASSQEAQGTAYEQYF.

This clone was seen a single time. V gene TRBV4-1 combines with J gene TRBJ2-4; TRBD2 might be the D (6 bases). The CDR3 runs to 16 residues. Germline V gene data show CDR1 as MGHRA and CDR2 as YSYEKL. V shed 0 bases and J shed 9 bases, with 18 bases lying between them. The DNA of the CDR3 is TGCGCCAGCAGCCAAGATCCAGTCCCTATGGGGGGCATTCAGTACTTC. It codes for CASSQDPVPMGGIQYF.

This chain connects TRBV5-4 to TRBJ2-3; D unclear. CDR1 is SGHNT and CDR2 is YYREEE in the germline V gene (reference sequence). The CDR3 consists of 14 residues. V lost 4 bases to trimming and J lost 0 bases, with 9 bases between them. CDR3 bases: TGTGCCAGCAGCCCGGACCGGAGCACAGATACGCAGTATTTT. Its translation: CASSPDRSTDTQYF.

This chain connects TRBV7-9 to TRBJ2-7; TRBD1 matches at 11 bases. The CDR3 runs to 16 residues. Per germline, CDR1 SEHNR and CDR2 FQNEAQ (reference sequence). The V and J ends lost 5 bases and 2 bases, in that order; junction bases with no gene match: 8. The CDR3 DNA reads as TGTGCCAGCAGCCAAACTCCGGGACAGGGGGCCTACGAGCAGTACTTC. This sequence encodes CASSQTPGQGAYEQYF.

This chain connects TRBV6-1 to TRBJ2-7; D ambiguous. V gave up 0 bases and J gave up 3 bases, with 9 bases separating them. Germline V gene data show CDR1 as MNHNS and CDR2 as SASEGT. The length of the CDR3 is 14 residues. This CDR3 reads CASSEAGQVYEQYF. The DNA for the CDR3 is TGTGCCAGCAGTGAAGCAGGGCAGGTCTACGAGCAGTACTTC.

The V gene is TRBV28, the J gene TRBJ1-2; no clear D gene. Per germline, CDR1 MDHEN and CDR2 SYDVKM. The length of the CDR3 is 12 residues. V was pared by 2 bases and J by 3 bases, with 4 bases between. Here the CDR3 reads CASSLGHYGYTF. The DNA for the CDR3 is TGTGCCAGCAGTTTAGGACACTATGGCTACACCTTC.

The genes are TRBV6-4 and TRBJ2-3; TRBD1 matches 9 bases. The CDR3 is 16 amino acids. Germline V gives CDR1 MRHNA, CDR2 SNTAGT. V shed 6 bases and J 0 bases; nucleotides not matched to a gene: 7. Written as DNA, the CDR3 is TGTGCCAGCAGCGCCGGGACAGGGACTAGCACAGATACGCAGTATTTT. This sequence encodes CASSAGTGTSTDTQYF.

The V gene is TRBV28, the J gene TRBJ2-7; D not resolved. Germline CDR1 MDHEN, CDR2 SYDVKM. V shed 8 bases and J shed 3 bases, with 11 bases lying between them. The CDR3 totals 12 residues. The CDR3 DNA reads TGTGCCAGCTGCGGTTCTATCTACGAGCAGTACTTC. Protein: CASCGSIYEQYF.

CDR3 in DNA: TGCGCCAGCAGCCCGGACACCTTGTTTGGAAAACTGTTTTTT. It specifies CASSPDTLFGKLFF. The genes are TRBV5-1 and TRBJ1-4; maybe TRBD1 (5 bases). The CDR3 consists of 14 residues. Germline V CDR1 and CDR2: SGHRS, YFSETQ. The ends were cut back, 4 bases at V and 10 bases at J, with 17 bases in the middle.

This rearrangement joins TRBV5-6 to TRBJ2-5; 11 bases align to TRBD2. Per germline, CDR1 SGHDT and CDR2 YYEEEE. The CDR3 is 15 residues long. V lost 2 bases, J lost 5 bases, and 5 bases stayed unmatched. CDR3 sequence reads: CASSLVAGGPETQYF. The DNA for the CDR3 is TGTGCCAGCAGCTTAGTAGCGGGAGGGCCGGAGACCCAGTACTTC.

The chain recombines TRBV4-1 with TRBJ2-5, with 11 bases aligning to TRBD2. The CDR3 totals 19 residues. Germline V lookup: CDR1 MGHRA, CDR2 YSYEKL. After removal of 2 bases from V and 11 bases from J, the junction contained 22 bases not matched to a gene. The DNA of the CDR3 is TGCGCCAGCAGCCAACTCGTTCCCGGGCCGCTAGCGGGAGGTGAAGAGCAGTACTTC. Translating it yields CASSQLVPGPLAGGEEQYF.

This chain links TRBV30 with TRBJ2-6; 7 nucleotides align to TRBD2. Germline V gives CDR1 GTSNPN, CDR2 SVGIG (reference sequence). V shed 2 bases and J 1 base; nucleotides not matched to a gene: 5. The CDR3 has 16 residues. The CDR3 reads CAWSRGEVSGANVLTF. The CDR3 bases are TGTGCCTGGAGTCGGGGGGAGGTGTCTGGGGCCAACGTCCTGACTTTC.

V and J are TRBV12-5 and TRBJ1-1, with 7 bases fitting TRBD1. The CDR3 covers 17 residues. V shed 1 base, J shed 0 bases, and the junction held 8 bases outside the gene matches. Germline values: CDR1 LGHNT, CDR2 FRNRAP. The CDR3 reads CASGLADLGGLNTEAFF. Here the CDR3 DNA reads TGTGCTAGTGGTTTGGCTGACCTAGGGGGCCTGAACACTGAAGCTTTCTTT.

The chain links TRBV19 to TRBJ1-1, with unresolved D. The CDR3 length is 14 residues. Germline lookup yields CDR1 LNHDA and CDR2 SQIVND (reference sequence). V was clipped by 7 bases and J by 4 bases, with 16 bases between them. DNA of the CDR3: TGTGCCAGTAAGAGAGGGCCGAGTGGCACTGAAGCTTTCTTT. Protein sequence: CASKRGPSGTEAFF.

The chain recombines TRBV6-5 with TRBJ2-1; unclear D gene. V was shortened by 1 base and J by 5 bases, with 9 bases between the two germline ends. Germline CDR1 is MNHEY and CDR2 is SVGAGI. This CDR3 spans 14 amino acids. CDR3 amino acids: CASSYLIGDNEQFF. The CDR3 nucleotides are TGTGCCAGCAGTTACTTGATCGGCGACAATGAGCAGTTCTTC.

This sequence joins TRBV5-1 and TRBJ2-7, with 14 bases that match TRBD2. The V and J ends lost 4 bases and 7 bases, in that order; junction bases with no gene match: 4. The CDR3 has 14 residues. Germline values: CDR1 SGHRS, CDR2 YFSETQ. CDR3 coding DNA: TGCGCCAGCAGCACGGGACTAGCGGGAGAAGAGCAGTACTTC. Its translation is CASSTGLAGEEQYF.